These 30 T cell receptor beta chains originate from one sample sequenced in a study of blood T cell repertoires in COVID-19. Assay: immunoSEQ multiplex PCR; the TCRdb copy retains only in-frame clones and omits some. The table lists about 260,000 clones, more than 75% of them singletons. The source material was peripheral blood. Source of these receptors: a woman aged 45-65 years with acute or convalescent COVID-19.

V is TRBV3-1 (or the pseudogene TRBV3-2) and J is TRBJ2-2, with 8 bases identical to TRBD1. J gave up 5 bases and V 4 bases, and 15 bases lay outside the gene matches. CDR3 size: 18 residues. Germline lookup yields CDR1 LGHDT and CDR2 YNNKEL (reference sequence). The CDR3 loop reads CASSPPEGRTGRTGELFF. CDR3 DNA sequence: TGTGCCAGCAGCCCCCCGGAGGGTAGGACAGGGAGGACCGGGGAGCTGTTTTTT.

The genes are TRBV7-3 and TRBJ2-1; 9 nucleotides line up with TRBD2. With V trimmed by 5 bases and J by 8 bases, 10 bases remained unmatched. The germline CDR1 and CDR2 sequences are SGHTA and FQGTGA. The CDR3 loop spans 15 amino acids. The CDR3 region has the DNA TGTGCCAGCAGCCTCCGGACTAGCGCCTTGGATGAGCAGTTCTTC. This encodes CASSLRTSALDEQFF.

This clone was counted only a few times. CDR3 nucleotide sequence: TGCGCCAGCAGCCAAGATCAAGCCTACTACACAGATACGCAGTATTTT. It encodes CASSQDQAYYTDTQYF. This sequence joins TRBV4-1 and TRBJ2-3; D gene uncertain. The V gene's germline CDR1 is MGHRA and CDR2 YSYEKL. V dropped 0 bases and J dropped 2 bases, with 12 bases sitting between them. This CDR3 is built from 16 residues.

V and J are TRBV27 and TRBJ1-5; D uncertain. V lost 2 bases, J lost 4 bases, and 12 bases lay in between. Germline V gives CDR1 MNHEY, CDR2 SMNVEV (reference sequence). The CDR3 is made up of 15 amino acids. CDR3 in amino acids: CASSLSSGSNQPQHF. For the CDR3, the DNA is TGTGCCAGCAGTTTAAGTTCGGGTTCGAATCAGCCCCAGCATTTT.

The chain joins TRBV7-3 to TRBJ2-3; D gene ambiguous. CDR1 SGHTA and CDR2 FQGTGA come from the germline V gene. The CDR3 consists of 12 residues. V was trimmed by 1 base and J by 6 bases, leaving 5 bases between them. The DNA of the CDR3 is TGTGCCAGCAGCTTAAGGGCCGATACGCAGTATTTT. Translation: CASSLRADTQYF.

The V and J genes are TRBV6-5 and TRBJ1-1; possible D gene TRBD1, 6 bases. The CDR3 has 13 residues. In germline, CDR1 is MNHEY, CDR2 SVGAGI. Trimming took 5 bases from V and 4 from J, leaving 11 bases between them. In DNA form, the CDR3 reads TGTGCCAGCAGTCCCACAGGGTCCACTGAAGCTTTCTTT. This gives the protein CASSPTGSTEAFF.

In this sample, this clone turned up once. This chain uses TRBV19 with TRBJ2-1; TRBD2 matches at 9 bases. Germline-derived CDR1 and CDR2 are LNHDA and SQIVND (reference sequence). Losses at the gene ends were 6 bases for V and 7 bases for J; bases not matched to a gene: 7. This CDR3 spans 14 amino acids. CDR3 coding DNA: TGTGCCAGTAGCCGGACTAGCGATTTGAATGAGCAGTTCTTC. Translating gives CASSRTSDLNEQFF.

This chain joins TRBV5-1 and TRBJ2-2, with 15 positions matching TRBD2. Germline loops: CDR1 SGHRS, CDR2 YFSETQ. V lost 4 bases and J lost 3; bases outside the gene matches: 13. The CDR3 totals 20 residues. In DNA, the CDR3 is TGCGCCAGCAGCCACGGACTAGCGGGAGGGCCTAGGAACTACACCGGGGAGCTGTTTTTT. It encodes CASSHGLAGGPRNYTGELFF.

In its sample, this clone was seen a few times. The V gene is TRBV30, the J gene TRBJ2-3; 12 bases are shared with TRBD1. This CDR3 has 15 residues. CDR1 GTSNPN and CDR2 SVGIG come from the germline V gene (reference sequence). Unmatched junction bases numbered 6, after V lost 5 bases and J lost 3 bases. The CDR3 DNA sequence: TGTGCCTGGGATGGGGACAGGGGGCAAACAGATACGCAGTATTTT. Protein sequence: CAWDGDRGQTDTQYF.

The rearrangement links TRBV4-1 to TRBJ2-7, with TRBD2 matching over 9 bases. From germline, CDR1 is MGHRA and CDR2 YSYEKL. After removal of 4 bases from V and 4 bases from J, the junction contained 14 bases not matched to a gene. This CDR3 region has 17 residues. The CDR3 region has the DNA TGCGCCAGCAGCCGATCTCCTGGGGCTAGCGGGGTGTACGAGCAGTACTTC. The encoded protein is CASSRSPGASGVYEQYF.

The CDR3, as DNA: TGTGCCAGCAGTCTTAGACTAGCTGAGCAGTTCTTC. It codes for CASSLRLAEQFF. The V and J genes are TRBV11-3 and TRBJ2-1, with 7 positions matching TRBD2. CDR1 SGHNT and CDR2 YENEEA come from the germline V gene. This CDR3 is built from 12 residues. V lost 6 bases and J lost 9; bases outside the gene matches: 5.

The J gene is TRBJ1-2, the V gene TRBV19, with TRBD1 identical over 7 bases. Germline lookup yields CDR1 LNHDA and CDR2 SQIVND (reference sequence). This CDR3 comprises 13 residues. V lost 4 bases to trimming and J lost 2 bases; unmatched junction nucleotides: 1. The CDR3 protein is CASSTTGNYGYTF. Written as DNA, the CDR3 is TGTGCCAGTAGTACGACAGGGAACTATGGCTACACCTTC.

The rearrangement links TRBV7-2 to TRBJ2-3; the D gene is possibly TRBD1 (5 bases). The CDR3 loop spans 16 amino acids. The V end lost 0 bases, the J end lost 0 bases, and 10 bases lay between the germline ends. Per germline, CDR1 SGHTA and CDR2 FQGNSA. The CDR3 nucleotides read TGTGCCAGCAGCTTAGCCCGGACACCTAGCACAGATACGCAGTATTTT. Translating gives CASSLARTPSTDTQYF.

The V gene is TRBV6-1, the J gene TRBJ2-7; the match to TRBD1 covers 9 bases. Germline assignment: CDR1 MNHNS and CDR2 SASEGT. The CDR3 runs 15 residues. The J segment lost 0 bases and the V segment lost 2 bases, leaving 2 bases of the junction unmatched. The DNA of the CDR3 is TGTGCCAGCAGTGAACCGGGACAGGGCTCCTACGAGCAGTACTTC. Translated: CASSEPGQGSYEQYF.

This rearrangement joins TRBV7-6 to TRBJ2-2, with TRBD2 as a possible D gene (5 bases). V gave up 3 bases and J gave up 3 bases, with 8 bases separating them. The CDR3 is 14 amino acids. Germline assignment: CDR1 SGHVS and CDR2 FNYEAQ. CDR3 nucleotide sequence: TGTGCCAGCAGCTTCTCCGGGGACACCGGGGAGCTGTTTTTT. Its protein is CASSFSGDTGELFF.

The chain links TRBV7-6 to TRBJ2-7; TRBD2 agrees at 12 bases. In germline, CDR1 is SGHVS, CDR2 FNYEAQ. This CDR3 has 15 residues. V lost 4 bases to trimming and J lost 2 bases; unmatched junction nucleotides: 3. This CDR3 reads CASSSRLAGAYEQYF. CDR3 nucleotides: TGTGCCAGCAGCTCCAGACTAGCGGGAGCCTACGAGCAGTACTTC.

The gene calls are TRBV5-5 and TRBJ2-7; TRBD1 matches at 10 bases. The V and J ends lost 4 bases and 6 bases, in that order; junction bases with no gene match: 4. This CDR3 region has 13 residues. The germline V gene encodes CDR1 SGHKS and CDR2 YYEKEE (reference sequence). This CDR3 is CASSTGTGVEQYF. CDR3 in DNA: TGTGCCAGCAGCACCGGGACAGGGGTCGAGCAGTACTTC.

Note on this clone: At one boundary the junction diverges from the germline segment, which might be a read error. The rearrangement joins TRBV7-7 to TRBJ2-1; maybe TRBD2 (6 bases). CDR1 and CDR2 (germline): SSHAT, FNYEAQ (reference sequence). The CDR3 has 17 amino acids. The CDR3 sequence is CASSLAGGAGALNEQFF. The CDR3 DNA follows: TGTGCTAGCAGCTTAGCTGGCGGAGCGGGCGCCCTCAATGAGCAGTTCTTC.

The V call is TRBV7-2, the J call TRBJ2-3; 10 bases line up with TRBD2. The CDR3 has 16 residues. The germline V gene encodes CDR1 SGHTA and CDR2 FQGNSA. Losses at the gene ends were 5 bases for V and 5 bases for J; bases not matched to a gene: 10. As DNA, the CDR3 is TGTGCCAGCAGCCTCGGGGTAGCGGGAGGTGTAGATACGCAGTATTTT. Translation gives CASSLGVAGGVDTQYF. The entire variable domain, with the rest obtained from reference TRBV7-2 and TRBJ2-3, is as follows: GAGVSQSPSNKVTEKGKDVELRCDPISGHTALYWYRQSLGQGLEFLIYFQGNSAPDKSGLPSDRFSAERTGGSVSTLTIQRTQQEDSAVYLCASSLGVAGGVDTQYFGPGTRLTVL.

The chain uses TRBV10-3 and TRBJ2-7; D gene ambiguous. The CDR3 consists of 13 residues. V lost 3 bases to trimming and J lost 3 bases, with 9 bases between them. CDR1 ENHRY and CDR2 SYGVKD come from the germline V gene. CDR3 DNA sequence: TGTGCCATCAGTGAAGGTACAGTCTACGAGCAGTACTTC. This encodes CAISEGTVYEQYF.

V gene TRBV4-1 combines with J gene TRBJ1-2; 8 bases line up with TRBD1. The germline CDR1 and CDR2 sequences are MGHRA and YSYEKL. The ends lost 2 bases at V and 0 bases at J; junction bases unmatched: 8. The CDR3 consists of 17 residues. The CDR3 nucleotides read TGCGCCAGCAGCCAACGGGTCCGGACAGGGTCTAACTATGGCTACACCTTC. Translation: CASSQRVRTGSNYGYTF.

This CDR3 is CASSLAQDRADGYTF. CDR3 coding DNA: TGTGCCAGCAGCTTAGCCCAGGACAGGGCGGATGGCTACACCTTC. This rearrangement joins TRBV7-2 to TRBJ1-2, with 8 bases lining up with TRBD1. The CDR3 totals 15 residues. V was pared by 0 bases and J by 6 bases, with 6 bases of the junction left unmatched. Germline V CDR1 and CDR2: SGHTA, FQGNSA. The whole variable domain, filled in from reference TRBV7-2 and TRBJ1-2, reads GAGVSQSPSNKVTEKGKDVELRCDPISGHTALYWYRQSLGQGLEFLIYFQGNSAPDKSGLPSDRFSAERTGGSVSTLTIQRTQQEDSAVYLCASSLAQDRADGYTFGSGTRLTVV.

The chain links TRBV5-8 to TRBJ2-5, with D unclear. The CDR3 spans 10 residues. Germline V gene sequence: CDR1 SGHTS, CDR2 YDEGEE. The ends were cut back, 4 bases at V and 5 bases at J, with 3 bases in the middle. The CDR3 coding sequence is TGTGCCAGCAGCGAGGAGACCCAGTACTTC. Translation: CASSEETQYF.

The chain couples TRBV28 to TRBJ1-2; TRBD1 matches at 7 bases. Germline assignment: CDR1 MDHEN and CDR2 SYDVKM. Trimming at V came to 2 bases and at J to 8 bases, leaving 11 bases not matched to a gene. The CDR3 contains 15 residues. This CDR3 is CASSLARQGVRGYTF. The CDR3 region has the DNA TGTGCCAGCAGTTTAGCACGACAGGGAGTACGAGGCTACACCTTC.

The rearrangement joins TRBV5-4 to TRBJ2-5; TRBD2 matches at 10 bases. With V trimmed by 4 bases and J by 5 bases, 11 bases remained unmatched. This CDR3 region has 16 residues. The germline V gene has CDR1 SGHNT and CDR2 YYREEE (reference sequence). The CDR3 DNA reads as TGTGCCAGCAGCCCTAGGGTGCTAGCGGGAGAGGAGACCCAGTACTTC. As protein: CASSPRVLAGEETQYF.

This clone was seen once. The CDR3 nucleotides are TGTGCCAGCAGCGCGCCGGGACAGGGCGACAATGAGCAGTTCTTC. It translates to CASSAPGQGDNEQFF. J is TRBJ2-1 and V is TRBV9; 9 bases line up with TRBD1. The CDR3 runs 15 residues. With V trimmed by 3 bases and J by 5 bases, 6 bases remained unmatched. Germline CDR1 reads SGDLS; CDR2 reads YYNGEE.

The CDR3 loop reads CSASAQGLYGYTF. CDR3 DNA: TGCAGTGCTAGTGCCCAGGGACTCTATGGCTACACCTTC. This chain connects TRBV20-1 to TRBJ1-2, with a possible D match to TRBD1 (5 bases). The CDR3 is made up of 13 amino acids. V was pared by 3 bases and J by 4 bases, with 12 bases between. Germline values: CDR1 DFQATT, CDR2 SNEGSKA (reference sequence).

This clone was counted once. This chain uses TRBV18 with TRBJ1-1; D is unclear. This CDR3 region has 11 residues. Trimming removed 6 bases from V and 3 bases from J, with 5 bases in between. Germline lookup yields CDR1 KGHSH and CDR2 LQKENI. CDR3 DNA sequence: TGTGCCAGCTCTTTAGACACTGAAGCTTTCTTT. It translates to CASSLDTEAFF.

V usage is TRBV10-3 and J usage is TRBJ1-6, with D uncertain. Germline loops: CDR1 ENHRY, CDR2 SYGVKD. The CDR3 consists of 13 residues. Deletions cut 0 bases from V and 9 bases from J, with 6 bases between. In DNA, the CDR3 is TGTGCCATCAGTGAGTCAACAGTTTCACCCCTCCACTTT. It is translated as CAISESTVSPLHF.

The count of this clone is one. J is TRBJ1-4 and V is TRBV28; D gene unclear. Germline CDR1 is MDHEN and CDR2 is SYDVKM. The CDR3 consists of 15 residues. V was trimmed by 5 bases and J by 0 bases, leaving 10 bases between them. CDR3 in amino acids: CASSPLSATNEKLFF. CDR3 nucleotide sequence: TGTGCCAGCAGTCCATTGTCGGCAACTAATGAAAAACTGTTTTTT.